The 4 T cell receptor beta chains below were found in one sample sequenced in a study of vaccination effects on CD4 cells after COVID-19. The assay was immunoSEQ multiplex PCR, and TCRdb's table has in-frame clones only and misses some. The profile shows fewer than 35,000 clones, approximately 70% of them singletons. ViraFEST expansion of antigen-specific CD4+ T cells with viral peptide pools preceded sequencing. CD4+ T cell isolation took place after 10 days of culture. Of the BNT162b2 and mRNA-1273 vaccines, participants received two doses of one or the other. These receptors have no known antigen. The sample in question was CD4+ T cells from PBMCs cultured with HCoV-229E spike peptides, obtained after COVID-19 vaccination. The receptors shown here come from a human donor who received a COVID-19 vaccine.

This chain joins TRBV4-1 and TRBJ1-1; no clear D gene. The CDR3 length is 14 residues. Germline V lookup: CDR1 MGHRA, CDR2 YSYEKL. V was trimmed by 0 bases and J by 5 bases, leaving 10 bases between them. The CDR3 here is CASSQEGLRTEAFF. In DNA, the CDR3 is TGCGCCAGCAGCCAAGAAGGGCTCCGAACTGAAGCTTTCTTT.

The CDR3: CAWSSSTGAYGYTF. In DNA, the CDR3 is TGTGCCTGGAGTAGTTCGACGGGGGCCTATGGCTACACCTTC. The rearrangement uses TRBV30 and TRBJ1-2; TRBD1 is a possible D gene (6 bases). Germline V gene sequence: CDR1 GTSNPN, CDR2 SVGIG (reference sequence). V was pared by 2 bases and J by 4 bases, with 14 bases between. The CDR3 is 14 amino acids.

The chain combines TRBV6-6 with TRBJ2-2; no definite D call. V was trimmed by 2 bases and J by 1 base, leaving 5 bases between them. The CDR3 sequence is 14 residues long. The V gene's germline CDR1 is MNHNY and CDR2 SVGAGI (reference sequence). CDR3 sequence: CASSYGENTGELFF. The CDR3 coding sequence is TGTGCCAGCAGTTACGGGGAGAACACCGGGGAGCTGTTTTTT.

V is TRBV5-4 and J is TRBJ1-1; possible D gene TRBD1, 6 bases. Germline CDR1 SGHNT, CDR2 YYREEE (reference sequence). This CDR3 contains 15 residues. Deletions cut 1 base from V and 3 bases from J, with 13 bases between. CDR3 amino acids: CASSLPGAADTEAFF. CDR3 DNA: TGTGCCAGCAGCTTGCCGGGGGCTGCGGACACTGAAGCTTTCTTT.